This TCR beta chain was captured by sequencing in a study of T cells in Graves' hyperthyroidism and ophthalmopathy. The source of the PBMCs was 8.5 to 10 ml of fresh peripheral blood. Study results and caveats: Blood also showed most of the thyroid clonotypes that were expanded above 0.001.

V trimming: 0 bases; J trimming: 1 base; junction bases outside the gene matches: 8. The CDR3 runs 17 residues. Per the germline V gene, CDR1 is SGHAT and CDR2 is FQNNGV. Amplification yielded TCR beta CDR3 regions, with RNA transcripts as the source. First-round RT-PCR targeting the TCR CDR3 was performed with the HTBI primer set. TCRdb itself ran the multiplex PCR reads through MiXCR, one entry per CDR3 protein. The data hold about 380,000 distinct CDR3 sequences, with around a sixth observed a single time. This clonotype has a count of ten or more. The target antigen is unknown. The receptor's source is a man aged 18-30 years with Graves' ophthalmopathy. The sample consisted of blood. V usage is TRBV11-2 and J usage is TRBJ2-7; 8 bases align to TRBD2. This chain's CDR3 is CASSLEGGGPISYEQYF. In DNA form, the CDR3 reads TGTGCCAGCAGCTTAGAAGGCGGGGGGCCGATTTCCTACGAGCAGTACTTC. Combining the CDR3 with reference TRBV11-2 and TRBJ2-7 gives the whole variable domain EAGVAQSPRYKIIEKRQSVAFWCNPISGHATLYWYQQILGQGPKLLIQFQNNGVVDDSQLPKDRFSAERLKGVDSTLKIQPAKLEDSAVYLCASSLEGGGPISYEQYFGPGTRLTVT.